This TCR beta chain was documented in a study of CD8 T cells in ankylosing spondylitis. Trimming pared 6 bases from V and 3 bases from J, leaving 21 bases between. The germline V gene encodes CDR1 SGHVT and CDR2 SQSDAQ. The length of the CDR3 is 17 residues. This clonotype was seen a handful of times. As yet, its antigen is unknown. The study's findings and limits: Matched ankylosing spondylitis synovial fluid reportedly showed significant enrichment of disease-linked clones. Made up of about eight highly homologous variants, a TCR beta motif appeared characteristic of ankylosing spondylitis blood. Previous work reported some of these motif variants in the synovial fluid and blood of reactive arthritis.

Quantitative 5'-RACE with molecular barcodes generated TCR beta libraries. In TCRdb, the 5' RACE reads were re-called with MiXCR into one record per CDR3 protein. Among hundreds of thousands of distinct CDR3 sequences, around 18% were seen once, and the ten largest hold approximately 46%. The chain employs TRBV7-4 and TRBJ1-5; tentative D call: TRBD1 (6 bases). This clonotype originated in a male donor with ankylosing spondylitis. Source material: blood, either unsorted or a sorted T cell fraction (not recorded which). The chain's CDR3 is CASRIKWGAEINQPQHF. CDR3 nucleotide sequence: TGTGCCAGCAGGATAAAATGGGGGGCGGAAATCAATCAGCCCCAGCATTTT.